The present T cell receptor (beta chain) was sequenced within a study of neurological immune-mediated disorders. Study-wide results and caveats: Multiple sclerosis patients had less TCR clonal expansion than even healthy controls, unlike HTLV-1-associated myelopathy.

This clonotype was found many times. Its antigen is still unknown. MiXCR, run by TCRdb on the 5' RACE reads, gives a single entry per CDR3 protein. Seen here are about 120,000 distinct CDR3 sequences, about 3.4% observed once, and the top ten hold roughly 1.3%. The V end was cut by 4 bases, the J end by 0 bases, with 6 bases between. Germline assignment: CDR1 SGHRS and CDR2 YFSETQ. This CDR3 has 13 residues. This chain uses TRBV5-1 with TRBJ2-3, with unresolved D. The sample comprised PBMCs. This sequence was found in a woman aged 30 to 39 with multiple sclerosis. The CDR3 reads CASSLDSTDTQYF. The CDR3 DNA reads as TGCGCCAGCAGCCTAGACAGCACAGATACGCAGTATTTT.